The 26 T cell receptor beta chains in this list originate from one sample, sequenced in a study of T cell repertoires in cytomegalovirus infection. These receptors' targets are unknown. In TCRdb, the reads were re-called with MiXCR into one record per CDR3 protein. The data contain about 160,000 distinct CDR3 sequences, about 20% of them singletons. The source material was CD8+ T cells from cultured PBMCs, sampled from culture after CMV antigen stimulation. Every receptor here comes from a human donor in good health (CMV status not recorded). Some clones in this sample may be carry-over from other donors' samples.

The CDR3 DNA reads TGTGCCAGCAGCGATTTAGGACTAGTCATCCGCGAGCAGTACTTC. The encoded protein is CASSDLGLVIREQYF. The rearrangement uses TRBV7-2 and TRBJ2-7; 7 bases are a match to TRBD2. The ends lost 5 bases at V and 6 bases at J; junction bases unmatched: 13. This CDR3 region has 15 residues. Germline V lookup: CDR1 SGHTA, CDR2 FQGNSA. Combining the CDR3 with reference TRBV7-2 and TRBJ2-7 gives the whole variable domain GAGVSQSPSNKVTEKGKDVELRCDPISGHTALYWYRQSLGQGLEFLIYFQGNSAPDKSGLPSDRFSAERTGGSVSTLTIQRTQQEDSAVYLCASSDLGLVIREQYFGPGTRLTVT.

This chain connects TRBV7-8 to TRBJ2-3; 9 bases map to TRBD1. There are 12 residues in the CDR3. Trimming took 5 bases from V and 9 from J; bases not matched to a gene: 3. Germline V gene lookup returns CDR1 SGHVS and CDR2 FQNEAQ. The CDR3 DNA reads as TGTGCCAGCAGCCTTGACAGGGGGACGCAGTATTTT. It is translated as CASSLDRGTQYF.

This clonotype was recorded at least ten times. The chain uses TRBV28 and TRBJ2-3, with 9 bases aligning to TRBD2. Germline V lookup: CDR1 MDHEN, CDR2 SYDVKM. The V segment lost 6 bases and the J segment 1 base; nucleotides outside the gene matches: 14. The CDR3 is made up of 18 amino acids. DNA of the CDR3: TGTGCCAGCAGCCCGCGGGGGGGTTGGGGCGGGGGCACAGATACGCAGTATTTT. Its protein is CASSPRGGWGGGTDTQYF.

This clonotype was recorded a few times. One end of the junction varies from germline; a read error may be responsible. The chain is built from TRBV12-3 or TRBV12-4 and TRBJ2-2; D is tentatively TRBD1 or TRBD2 (5 bases each). CDR3 size: 15 residues. In DNA, the CDR3 is TGTGCCAGCAGTCCAGGGACCGCGAACACCGGGGAGCCGTTTTTT. This codes for CASSPGTANTGEPFF.

V is TRBV6-5 and J is TRBJ2-7; unclear D gene. V was pared by 5 bases and J by 2 bases, with 13 bases between. CDR1 MNHEY and CDR2 SVGAGI come from the germline V gene. This CDR3 contains 14 residues. The CDR3 reads CASSAQDGAYEQYF. For the CDR3, the DNA is TGTGCCAGCAGTGCCCAAGACGGAGCCTACGAGCAGTACTTC.

This clonotype was counted many times. The chain is built from TRBV27 and TRBJ1-4; possible D gene TRBD1, 5 bases. Trimming pared 4 bases from V and 10 bases from J, leaving 16 bases between. CDR1 and CDR2 from the germline V gene are MNHEY and SMNVEV (reference sequence). The CDR3 runs 14 residues. The CDR3 nucleotides are TGTGCCAGCAGTTATGGCCTCAACGGGGCAAAACTGTTTTTT. This translates into CASSYGLNGAKLFF.

The chain's CDR3 is CASSFRGLHVYTF. The CDR3, as DNA: TGTGCCAGCAGTTTCAGGGGGCTCCACGTCTACACCTTC. This chain links TRBV12-3 or TRBV12-4 with TRBJ1-2, with 8 bases matching TRBD1. Losses at the gene ends were 3 bases for V and 10 bases for J; bases not matched to a gene: 7. This CDR3 region has 13 residues.

This clonotype occurred a few times. The gene calls are TRBV6-5 and TRBJ1-3; 9 bases fit TRBD1. The CDR3 totals 15 residues. Germline V gene data show CDR1 as MNHEY and CDR2 as SVGAGI. The V gene end was trimmed by 5 bases and the J gene end by 5 bases; junction bases not matched to a gene: 7. Written as DNA, the CDR3 is TGTGCCAGCAGTAAATCCGGACAGGGGAGAAACACCATATATTTT. Translation: CASSKSGQGRNTIYF.

This clonotype has a handful of counts. For the CDR3, the DNA is TGTGCCAGCAGCGCGTCCTTCGGACAGGGTAATTCACCCCTCCACTTT. Translating it yields CASSASFGQGNSPLHF. The V gene is TRBV9, the J gene TRBJ1-6, with 8 bases that match TRBD1. The germline gives CDR1 SGDLS, CDR2 YYNGEE. Trimming took 3 bases from V and 6 from J; bases not matched to a gene: 8. CDR3 length equals 16 residues.

This clonotype has more than one count but fewer than ten. This chain links TRBV7-2 with TRBJ1-1, with 10 positions matching TRBD1. V gave up 2 bases and J gave up 4 bases; unmatched junction bases: 13. The CDR3 length is 18 residues. Looked up from germline, CDR1 is SGHTA and CDR2 is FQGNSA. CDR3 loop: CASSLYAWTGGSSTEAFF. The CDR3 nucleotides are TGTGCCAGCAGCTTATACGCCTGGACAGGGGGATCTAGCACTGAAGCTTTCTTT. The variable domain in full, with the rest retrieved from reference TRBV7-2 and TRBJ1-1, is GAGVSQSPSNKVTEKGKDVELRCDPISGHTALYWYRQSLGQGLEFLIYFQGNSAPDKSGLPSDRFSAERTGGSVSTLTIQRTQQEDSAVYLCASSLYAWTGGSSTEAFFGQGTRLTVV.

This clonotype was counted a few times. The rearrangement uses TRBV7-2 and TRBJ2-2, with D perhaps being TRBD1 or TRBD2 (5 bases each). Germline assignment: CDR1 SGHTA and CDR2 FQGNSA. Deletions cut 5 bases from V and 5 bases from J, with 18 bases between. This CDR3 has 16 amino acids. The CDR3 DNA is TGTGCCAGCAGCGGGTGGGACCAAACCGGGACCGGGGAGCTGTTTTTT. This encodes CASSGWDQTGTGELFF.

The chain joins TRBV7-2 to TRBJ1-6, with D tentatively TRBD1 (5 bases). The V and J ends lost 0 bases and 6 bases respectively, with 15 bases between them. Germline lookup yields CDR1 SGHTA and CDR2 FQGNSA. The CDR3 runs 17 residues. The CDR3 sequence: CASSLAATALSNSPLHF. In DNA, the CDR3 is TGTGCCAGCAGCTTAGCGGCGACAGCCTTGAGTAATTCACCCCTCCACTTT. Full variable domain (outside the CDR3, taken from reference TRBV7-2 and TRBJ1-6): GAGVSQSPSNKVTEKGKDVELRCDPISGHTALYWYRQSLGQGLEFLIYFQGNSAPDKSGLPSDRFSAERTGGSVSTLTIQRTQQEDSAVYLCASSLAATALSNSPLHFGNGTRLTVT.

To note about this clonotype: A junction end diverges from the germline sequence, so it may reflect a read error. The chain couples TRBV7-2 to TRBJ1-5; 9 bases agree with TRBD1. Germline CDR1 reads SGHTA; CDR2 reads FQGNSA. The CDR3 contains 19 residues. CDR3 DNA sequence: TGTGCCAGCAGCTTAGGGAGAGGGACAGGGTCTTTTGGCAATCAGCCCCAGCAATTT. Encoded protein: CASSLGRGTGSFGNQPQQF.

This clonotype was seen a few times. This rearrangement joins TRBV7-6 to TRBJ2-5, with TRBD1 matching 7 bases. This CDR3 has 15 residues. Per the germline V gene, CDR1 is SGHVS and CDR2 is FNYEAQ. V gave up 5 bases and J gave up 1 base; unmatched junction bases: 7. CDR3 coding DNA: TGTGCCAGCAGCCGTGGACAGGACCGCCAAGAGACCCAGTACTTC. Residues: CASSRGQDRQETQYF.

Concerning this clonotype itself: Relative to the germline gene, one junction end is altered; a read error may explain this. CDR3 DNA sequence: TGTGCCAGCAGTTACGGGGGCGATAATTCTCCCCTCCACTTT. Residues: CASSYGGDNSPLHF. The chain uses TRBV6-2 or TRBV6-3 and TRBJ1-6; perhaps TRBD1 as D (6 bases). CDR1 and CDR2 from the germline V gene are MNHEY and SVGEGT. The CDR3 has 14 residues.

The chain recombines TRBV7-2 with TRBJ1-1; D is unresolved. The V gene's germline CDR1 is SGHTA and CDR2 FQGNSA. The CDR3 extends over 12 amino acids. Between the trimmed V and J ends, which lost 3 bases and 6 bases, there was a span of 8 bases. Written as DNA, the CDR3 is TGTGCCAGCAGCTTTGCGGGGTCTGAAGCTTTCTTT. Residues: CASSFAGSEAFF.

The gene calls are TRBV7-8 and TRBJ2-3; D might be TRBD2 (5 bases). CDR3 size: 14 residues. Germline assignment: CDR1 SGHVS and CDR2 FQNEAQ. Trimming took off 5 bases at V and 4 bases at J, with 13 bases between the two ends. The CDR3: CASSPMEAADTQYF. In DNA form, the CDR3 reads TGTGCCAGCAGCCCCATGGAAGCGGCAGATACGCAGTATTTT.

This clonotype turned up a few times. The chain combines TRBV11-2 with TRBJ1-1; 7 bases align to TRBD1. V gave up 1 base and J gave up 3 bases; unmatched junction bases: 8. Germline-derived CDR1 and CDR2 are SGHAT and FQNNGV. The CDR3 loop spans 16 amino acids. The CDR3 is CASSLAQGIVYTEAFF. As DNA, the CDR3 is TGTGCCAGCAGCTTAGCACAGGGGATCGTTTACACTGAAGCTTTCTTT. Using reference TRBV11-2 and TRBJ1-1 for the parts outside the CDR3, the full variable domain is EAGVAQSPRYKIIEKRQSVAFWCNPISGHATLYWYQQILGQGPKLLIQFQNNGVVDDSQLPKDRFSAERLKGVDSTLKIQPAKLEDSAVYLCASSLAQGIVYTEAFFGQGTRLTVV.

This clonotype was recorded a few times. The chain employs TRBV4-3 and TRBJ2-7; no definite D call. Trimming removed 0 bases at V and 1 base at J, with 10 bases between. Per germline, CDR1 LGHNA and CDR2 YSLEER. This CDR3 region has 15 residues. CDR3 in amino acids: CASSQDSGSSYEQYF. The CDR3 DNA is TGCGCCAGCAGCCAAGATTCTGGCAGTTCCTACGAGCAGTACTTC.

This clonotype has just a few counts. V gene TRBV19 combines with J gene TRBJ1-1; D call uncertain. V lost 6 bases to trimming and J lost 5 bases, with 13 bases between them. The CDR3 spans 13 residues. CDR1 is LNHDA and CDR2 is SQIVND in the germline V gene (reference sequence). CDR3 sequence (DNA): TGTGCCAGTAGCCCCACCAGCGAGACTGAAGCTTTCTTT. Its translation is CASSPTSETEAFF. Filled out from reference TRBV19 and TRBJ1-1, the complete variable domain reads DGGITQSPKYLFRKEGQNVTLSCEQNLNHDAMYWYRQDPGQGLRLIYYSQIVNDFQKGDIAEGYSVSREKKESFPLTVTSAQKNPTAFYLCASSPTSETEAFFGQGTRLTVV.

The chain links TRBV11-2 to TRBJ1-4; maybe TRBD1 (5 bases). This CDR3 has 13 residues. CDR1 and CDR2 from the germline V gene are SGHAT and FQNNGV. V lost 5 bases and J 8 bases, leaving 12 bases between the germline ends. The CDR3 loop is CASSATGTEKLFF. The CDR3 region has the DNA TGTGCCAGCAGCGCGACCGGGACGGAAAAACTGTTTTTT.

The rearrangement joins TRBV9 to TRBJ1-2, with D maybe TRBD1 (5 bases). The germline V and J ends were trimmed by 3 bases and 5 bases, with 17 bases remaining between them. The CDR3 consists of 15 residues. In germline, CDR1 is SGDLS, CDR2 YYNGEE. The CDR3 reads CASSGGSGFSYGYTF. CDR3 bases: TGTGCCAGCAGCGGGGGGTCCGGATTTTCGTATGGCTACACCTTC.

This clonotype appeared many times. The chain employs TRBV6-2 or TRBV6-3 and TRBJ1-1, with D unclear. Germline lookup yields CDR1 MNHEY and CDR2 SVGEGT. The V gene lost 6 bases and the J gene lost 5 bases, with 16 bases spanning the gap. The CDR3 is made up of 14 amino acids. The CDR3 sequence is CASSPPVGRTEAFF. The CDR3 DNA reads as TGTGCCAGCAGCCCTCCCGTGGGAAGGACTGAAGCTTTCTTT.

This clonotype was seen more than once but under ten times. The chain joins TRBV7-2 to TRBJ2-7, with TRBD2 matching over 7 bases. The V gene end was trimmed by 2 bases and the J gene end by 3 bases; junction bases not matched to a gene: 4. The CDR3 sequence is 14 residues long. Germline values: CDR1 SGHTA, CDR2 FQGNSA. CDR3 protein: CASSLYGGIYEQYF. CDR3 in DNA: TGTGCCAGCAGCTTATACGGGGGGATCTACGAGCAGTACTTC.

The chain has TRBV13 and TRBJ2-1; a possible D gene is TRBD2 (5 bases). The CDR3 has 13 amino acids. With 3 bases removed from V and 7 bases from J, the gap between germline ends came to 10 bases. CDR1 and CDR2 (germline): PRHDT, FYEKMQ (reference sequence). The CDR3 sequence is CASSFGVRNEQFF. DNA of the CDR3: TGTGCCAGCAGCTTCGGGGTCCGAAATGAGCAGTTCTTC. Full variable domain (outside the CDR3, taken from reference TRBV13 and TRBJ2-1): AAGVIQSPRHLIKEKRETATLKCYPIPRHDTVYWYQQGPGQDPQFLISFYEKMQSDKGSIPDRFSAQQFSDYHSELNMSSLELGDSALYFCASSFGVRNEQFFGPGTRLTVL.

Only a few counts were recorded for this clonotype. This chain connects TRBV7-9 to TRBJ1-4; tentatively, D is TRBD1 (6 bases). CDR3 length: 14 amino acids. Germline CDR1 reads SEHNR; CDR2 reads FQNEAQ (reference sequence). Trimming took off 4 bases at V and 6 bases at J, with 12 bases between the two ends. The CDR3 sequence is CASSSGQTDEKLFF. The CDR3 DNA reads as TGTGCCAGCAGCTCCGGACAGACGGATGAAAAACTGTTTTTT.